The 6 T cell receptor beta chains listed next were all sequenced from one sample in a study of cytomegalovirus exposure and HLA in healthy donors. PCR primers comprised 60 Vbeta and 13 Jbeta primers. Clones were read by immunoSEQ multiplex PCR, and TCRdb kept only the in-frame ones, dropping some. The data contain hundreds of thousands of clones, 65% to 90% of them singletons. Material: PBMCs. The origin of the receptors is a girl under 18 in good health and CMV-seronegative.

The chain employs TRBV2 and TRBJ1-2; 10 bases map to TRBD1. The CDR3 runs to 14 residues. The germline V gene encodes CDR1 SNHLY and CDR2 FYNNEI. Unmatched junction bases numbered 7, after V lost 5 bases and J lost 7 bases. Written as DNA, the CDR3 is TGTGCCAGCAGTACGACAGGGGGCTTGGGTGGCTACACCTTC. Its translation is CASSTTGGLGGYTF. Variable domain in full (rest from reference TRBV2 and TRBJ1-2): EPEVTQTPSHQVTQMGQEVILRCVPISNHLYFYWYRQILGQKVEFLVSFYNNEISEKSEIFDDQFSVERPDGSNFTLKIRSTKLEDSAMYFCASSTTGGLGGYTFGSGTRLTVV.

The V and J genes are TRBV30 and TRBJ1-6; D is unclear. The V gene's germline CDR1 is GTSNPN and CDR2 SVGIG (reference sequence). This CDR3 region has 14 residues. Between the trimmed V and J ends, which lost 0 bases and 7 bases, there was a span of 10 bases. CDR3 sequence (DNA): TGTGCCTGGAGTGTATGGGGAGGGAATTCACCCCTCCACTTT. Its protein is CAWSVWGGNSPLHF. Looking up the rest from reference TRBV30 and TRBJ1-6 gives the full variable domain: SQTIHQWPATLVQPVGSPLSLECTVEGTSNPNLYWYRQAAGRGLQLLFYSVGIGQISSEVPQNLSASRPQDRQFILSSKKLLLSDSGFYLCAWSVWGGNSPLHFGNGTRLTVT.

The V gene is TRBV27, the J gene TRBJ1-1, with D possibly being TRBD1 (6 bases). Looked up from germline, CDR1 is MNHEY and CDR2 is SMNVEV (reference sequence). The CDR3 consists of 14 residues. Trimming shortened V by 8 bases and J by 2 bases, and 15 bases separated the two germline ends. The CDR3 loop is CASLVDRTNTEAFF. In nucleotides, the CDR3 is TGTGCCAGCCTTGTAGACAGGACCAACACTGAAGCTTTCTTT.

The J gene is TRBJ2-4, the V gene TRBV7-9; TRBD1 matches 8 bases. V shed 3 bases, J shed 5 bases, and the junction held 6 bases outside the gene matches. Per the germline V gene, CDR1 is SEHNR and CDR2 is FQNEAQ (reference sequence). The CDR3 consists of 15 residues. CDR3 region: CASSFSTGVENIQYF. The DNA of the CDR3 is TGTGCCAGCAGCTTCTCGACAGGGGTGGAAAACATTCAGTACTTC.

The rearrangement uses TRBV11-1 and TRBJ1-1, with TRBD1 matching 11 bases. Germline CDR1 is SGHAT and CDR2 is FQDESV (reference sequence). The CDR3 runs to 17 residues. Unmatched junction bases numbered 11, after V lost 4 bases and J lost 4 bases. For the CDR3, the DNA is TGTGCCAGCAGCTGGACAGGGGGCCCGACCATGAGCACTGAAGCTTTCTTT. This sequence encodes CASSWTGGPTMSTEAFF. The full variable domain, rest sourced from reference TRBV11-1 and TRBJ1-1, is EAEVAQSPRYKITEKSQAVAFWCDPISGHATLYWYRQILGQGPELLVQFQDESVVDDSQLPKDRFSAERLKGVDSTLKIQPAELGDSAMYLCASSWTGGPTMSTEAFFGQGTRLTVV.

Only one count was recorded for this clone. The chain couples TRBV7-8 to TRBJ1-1; 7 bases align to TRBD1. V lost 5 bases to trimming and J lost 1 base; unmatched junction nucleotides: 7. Germline CDR1 SGHVS, CDR2 FQNEAQ. The CDR3 consists of 15 residues. In DNA, the CDR3 is TGTGCCAGCAGCGTCCGACAGGGTTCGAACACTGAAGCTTTCTTT. Residues: CASSVRQGSNTEAFF. The whole variable domain, filled in from reference TRBV7-8 and TRBJ1-1, reads GAGVSQSPRYKVAKRGQDVALRCDPISGHVSLFWYQQALGQGPEFLTYFQNEAQLDKSGLPSDRFFAERPEGSVSTLKIQRTQQEDSAVYLCASSVRQGSNTEAFFGQGTRLTVV.